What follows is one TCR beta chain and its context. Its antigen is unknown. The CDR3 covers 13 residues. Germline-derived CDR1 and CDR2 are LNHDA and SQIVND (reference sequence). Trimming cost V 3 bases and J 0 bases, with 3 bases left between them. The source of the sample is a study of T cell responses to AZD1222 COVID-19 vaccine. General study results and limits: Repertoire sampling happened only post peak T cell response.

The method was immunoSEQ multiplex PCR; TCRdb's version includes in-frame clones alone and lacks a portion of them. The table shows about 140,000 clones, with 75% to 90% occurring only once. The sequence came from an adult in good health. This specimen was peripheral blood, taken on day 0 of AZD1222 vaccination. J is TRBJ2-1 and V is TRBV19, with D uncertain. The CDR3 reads CASSMGSYNEQFF. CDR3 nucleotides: TGTGCCAGTAGTATGGGCTCCTACAATGAGCAGTTCTTC.